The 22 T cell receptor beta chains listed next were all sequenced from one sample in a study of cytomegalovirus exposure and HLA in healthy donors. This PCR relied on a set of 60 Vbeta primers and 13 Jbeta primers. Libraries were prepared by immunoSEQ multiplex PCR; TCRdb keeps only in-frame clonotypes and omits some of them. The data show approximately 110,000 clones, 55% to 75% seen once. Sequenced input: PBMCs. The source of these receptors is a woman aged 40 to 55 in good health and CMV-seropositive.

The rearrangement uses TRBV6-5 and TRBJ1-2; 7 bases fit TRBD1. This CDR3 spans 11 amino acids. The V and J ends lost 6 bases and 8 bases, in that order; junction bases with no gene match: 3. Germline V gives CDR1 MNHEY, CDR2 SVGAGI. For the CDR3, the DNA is TGTGCCAGCAGGCACAGGGGCGGCTACACCTTC. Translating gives CASRHRGGYTF.

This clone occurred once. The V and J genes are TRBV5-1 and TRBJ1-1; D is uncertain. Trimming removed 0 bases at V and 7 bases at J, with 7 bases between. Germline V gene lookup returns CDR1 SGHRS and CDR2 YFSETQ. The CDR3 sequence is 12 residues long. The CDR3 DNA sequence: TGCGCCAGCAGCTTGGGGGCAGGTGAAGCTTTCTTT. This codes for CASSLGAGEAFF.

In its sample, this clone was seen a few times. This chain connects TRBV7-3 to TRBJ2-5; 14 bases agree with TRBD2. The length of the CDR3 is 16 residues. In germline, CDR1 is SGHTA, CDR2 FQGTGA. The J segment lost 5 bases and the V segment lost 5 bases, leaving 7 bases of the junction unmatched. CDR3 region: CASSRGLAGVEETQYF. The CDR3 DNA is TGTGCCAGCAGCAGGGGACTAGCGGGGGTCGAGGAGACCCAGTACTTC.

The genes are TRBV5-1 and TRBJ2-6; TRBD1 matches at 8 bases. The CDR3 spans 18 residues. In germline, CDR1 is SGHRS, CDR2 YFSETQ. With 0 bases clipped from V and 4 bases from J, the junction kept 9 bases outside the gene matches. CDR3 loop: CASSLGSWQGAGANVLTF. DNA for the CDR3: TGCGCCAGCAGCTTGGGGAGCTGGCAGGGGGCCGGGGCCAACGTCCTGACTTTC.

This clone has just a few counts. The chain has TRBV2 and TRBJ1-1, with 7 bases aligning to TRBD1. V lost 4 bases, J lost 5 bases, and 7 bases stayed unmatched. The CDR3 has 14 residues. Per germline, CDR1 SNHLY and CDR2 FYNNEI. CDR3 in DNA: TGTGCCAGCAGTGGGAGACAGGGTGTGACTGAAGCTTTCTTT. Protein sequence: CASSGRQGVTEAFF.

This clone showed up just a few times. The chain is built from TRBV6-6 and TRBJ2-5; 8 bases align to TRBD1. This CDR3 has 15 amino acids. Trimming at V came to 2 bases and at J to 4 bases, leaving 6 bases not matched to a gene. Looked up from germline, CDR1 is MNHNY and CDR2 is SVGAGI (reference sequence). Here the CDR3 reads CASSYGQGAGETQYF. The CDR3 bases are TGTGCCAGCAGTTACGGGCAGGGGGCAGGAGAGACCCAGTACTTC.

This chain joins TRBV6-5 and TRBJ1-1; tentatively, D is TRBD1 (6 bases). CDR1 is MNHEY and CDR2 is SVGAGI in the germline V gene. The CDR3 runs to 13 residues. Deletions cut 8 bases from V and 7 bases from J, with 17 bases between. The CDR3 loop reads CASGFRDNYEAFF. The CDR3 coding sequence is TGTGCCAGCGGATTCCGGGACAACTATGAAGCTTTCTTT.

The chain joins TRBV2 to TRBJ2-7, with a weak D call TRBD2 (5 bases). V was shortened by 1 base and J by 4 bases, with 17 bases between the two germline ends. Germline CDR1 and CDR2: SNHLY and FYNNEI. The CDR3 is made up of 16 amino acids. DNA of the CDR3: TGTGCCAGCAGTGAAGACACAAGGACTGTCAGTTACGAGCAGTACTTC. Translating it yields CASSEDTRTVSYEQYF.

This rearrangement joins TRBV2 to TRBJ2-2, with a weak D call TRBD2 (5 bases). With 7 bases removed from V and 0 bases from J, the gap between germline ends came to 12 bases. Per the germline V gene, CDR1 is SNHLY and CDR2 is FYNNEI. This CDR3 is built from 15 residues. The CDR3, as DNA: TGTGCCAGCAATGAGGGCAATTCGAACACCGGGGAGCTGTTTTTT. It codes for CASNEGNSNTGELFF. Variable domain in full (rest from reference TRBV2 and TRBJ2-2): EPEVTQTPSHQVTQMGQEVILRCVPISNHLYFYWYRQILGQKVEFLVSFYNNEISEKSEIFDDQFSVERPDGSNFTLKIRSTKLEDSAMYFCASNEGNSNTGELFFGEGSRLTVL.

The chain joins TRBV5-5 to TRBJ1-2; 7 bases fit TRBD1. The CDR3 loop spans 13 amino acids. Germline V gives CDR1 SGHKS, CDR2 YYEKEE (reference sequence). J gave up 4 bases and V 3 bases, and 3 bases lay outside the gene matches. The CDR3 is CASSWDSSYGYTF. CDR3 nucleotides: TGTGCCAGCAGCTGGGACAGTAGCTATGGCTACACCTTC.

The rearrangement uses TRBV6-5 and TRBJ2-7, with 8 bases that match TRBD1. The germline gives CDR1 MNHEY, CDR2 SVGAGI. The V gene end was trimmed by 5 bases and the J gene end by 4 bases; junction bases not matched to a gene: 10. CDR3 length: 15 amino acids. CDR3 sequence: CASSTFRQGSYEQYF. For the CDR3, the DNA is TGTGCCAGCAGTACATTCCGACAGGGGTCTTACGAGCAGTACTTC.

The CDR3 coding sequence is TGTGCCAGCAGTCTGAGTAGCGGGTTGGACATTCAGTACTTC. It yields the protein CASSLSSGLDIQYF. This sequence joins TRBV6-5 and TRBJ2-4; 7 nucleotides match TRBD2. Per germline, CDR1 MNHEY and CDR2 SVGAGI. J lost 8 bases, V lost 5 bases, and 9 bases had no gene match. The CDR3 is 14 amino acids.

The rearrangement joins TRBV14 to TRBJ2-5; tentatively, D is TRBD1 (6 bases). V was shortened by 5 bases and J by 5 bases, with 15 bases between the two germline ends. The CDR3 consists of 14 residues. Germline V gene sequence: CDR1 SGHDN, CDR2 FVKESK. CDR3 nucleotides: TGTGCCAGCAGCGCAGGGGCCAGAGGGGAGACCCAGTACTTC. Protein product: CASSAGARGETQYF.

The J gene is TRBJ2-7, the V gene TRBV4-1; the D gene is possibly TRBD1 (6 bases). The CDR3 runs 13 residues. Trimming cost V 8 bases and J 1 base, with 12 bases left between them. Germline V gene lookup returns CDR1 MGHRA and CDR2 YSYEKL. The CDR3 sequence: CASRQVLSYEQYF. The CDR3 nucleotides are TGCGCCAGCCGACAGGTCCTTTCCTACGAGCAGTACTTC.

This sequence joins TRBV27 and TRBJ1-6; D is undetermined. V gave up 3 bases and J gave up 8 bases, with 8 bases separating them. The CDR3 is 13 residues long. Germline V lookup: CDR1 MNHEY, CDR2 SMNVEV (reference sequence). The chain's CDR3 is CASSLLSDSPLHF. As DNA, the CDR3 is TGTGCCAGCAGTTTGCTGTCAGATTCACCCCTCCACTTT.

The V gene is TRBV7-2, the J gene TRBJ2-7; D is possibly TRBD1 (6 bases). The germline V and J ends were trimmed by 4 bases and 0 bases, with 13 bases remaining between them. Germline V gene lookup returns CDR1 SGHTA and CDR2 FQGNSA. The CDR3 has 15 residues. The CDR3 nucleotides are TGTGCCAGCAGCTCCTACAGGGCAAGCTCCTACGAGCAGTACTTC. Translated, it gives CASSSYRASSYEQYF.

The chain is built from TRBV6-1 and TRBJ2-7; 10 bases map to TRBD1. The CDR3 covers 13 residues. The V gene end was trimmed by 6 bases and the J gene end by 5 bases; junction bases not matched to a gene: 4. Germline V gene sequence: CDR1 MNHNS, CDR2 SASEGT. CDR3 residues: CASRGTGVHEQYF. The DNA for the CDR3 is TGTGCCAGCAGAGGGACAGGGGTCCACGAGCAGTACTTC.

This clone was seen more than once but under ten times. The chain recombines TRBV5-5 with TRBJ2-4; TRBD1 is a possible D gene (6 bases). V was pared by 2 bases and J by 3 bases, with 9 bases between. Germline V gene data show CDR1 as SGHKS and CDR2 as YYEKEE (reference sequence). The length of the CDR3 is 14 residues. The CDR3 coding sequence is TGTGCCAGCAGCTTTGAAGGGGGCAAAAACATTCAGTACTTC. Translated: CASSFEGGKNIQYF.

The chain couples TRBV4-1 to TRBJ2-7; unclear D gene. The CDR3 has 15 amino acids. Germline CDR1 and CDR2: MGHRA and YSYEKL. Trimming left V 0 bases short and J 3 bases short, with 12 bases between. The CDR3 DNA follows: TGCGCCAGCAGCCAAGATTTCACAGCTATCTACGAGCAGTACTTC. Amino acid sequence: CASSQDFTAIYEQYF.

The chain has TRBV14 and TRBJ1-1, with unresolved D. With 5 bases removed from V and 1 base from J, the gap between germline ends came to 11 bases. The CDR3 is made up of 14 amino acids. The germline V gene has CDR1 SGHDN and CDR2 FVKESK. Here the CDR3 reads CASSYTTGNTEAFF. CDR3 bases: TGTGCCAGCAGCTATACTACGGGGAACACTGAAGCTTTCTTT.

The CDR3 loop is CASSLDVSASGGRELFF. CDR3 DNA sequence: TGTGCCAGCAGCTTAGACGTGAGCGCTAGCGGGGGCCGGGAGCTGTTTTTT. This rearrangement joins TRBV7-2 to TRBJ2-2; 10 bases are a match to TRBD2. The V gene's germline CDR1 is SGHTA and CDR2 FQGNSA. The V and J ends lost 1 base and 9 bases, in that order; junction bases with no gene match: 11. This CDR3 has 17 amino acids.

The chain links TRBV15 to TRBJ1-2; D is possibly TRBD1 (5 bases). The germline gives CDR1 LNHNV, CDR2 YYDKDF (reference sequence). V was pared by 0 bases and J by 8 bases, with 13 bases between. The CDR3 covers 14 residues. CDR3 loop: CATSRDGGGRGYTF. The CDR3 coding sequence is TGTGCCACCAGCAGAGATGGTGGGGGGAGGGGCTACACCTTC.